The 11 T cell receptor beta chains below were found in one sample sequenced in a study of blood T cell repertoires in COVID-19 (dated by TCRdb to 2019 to 2021). The method was the immunoSEQ multiplex PCR assay. The source is immuneACCESS, and TCRdb retained only in-frame sequences with V and J called. Part of the clones is not carried over; for the studies checked, unresolved V genes explain less than half of this, and the remainder is unexplained. The sample table contains more than 200,000 clones; only one count was recorded for around 82% of them. Jointly, the top ten make up roughly 8% of the sample. Sequenced: peripheral blood. The receptors originated from a woman in her forties or fifties with acute or convalescent COVID-19.

The V and J genes are TRBV20-1 and TRBJ2-1; perhaps TRBD2 as D (6 bases). CDR1 DFQATT and CDR2 SNEGSKA come from the germline V gene (reference sequence). Trimming pared 6 bases from V and 6 bases from J, leaving 9 bases between. The CDR3 totals 11 residues. The CDR3 region is CSASGFNEQFF. The CDR3, as DNA: TGCAGTGCCAGCGGGTTCAATGAGCAGTTCTTC.

The chain couples TRBV6-1 to TRBJ1-5; 9 bases are shared with TRBD1. CDR1 MNHNS and CDR2 SASEGT come from the germline V gene. Trimming cost V 3 bases and J 7 bases; bases outside gene matches: 1. This CDR3 spans 13 amino acids. The CDR3 DNA follows: TGTGCCAGCAGTGAGACAGGGGGACAGCCCCAGCATTTT. Residues: CASSETGGQPQHF.

This chain connects TRBV18 to TRBJ1-1, with D possibly TRBD1 on 6 matching bases. The CDR3 extends over 13 amino acids. V lost 11 bases, J lost 1 base, and 14 bases lay in between. The V gene's germline CDR1 is KGHSH and CDR2 LQKENI. CDR3 loop: CAGSGTPNTEAFF. The CDR3 DNA follows: TGTGCCGGGTCGGGGACACCGAACACTGAAGCTTTCTTT.

The chain couples TRBV28 to TRBJ2-7, with TRBD2 matching 11 bases. Losses at the gene ends were 6 bases for V and 5 bases for J; bases not matched to a gene: 9. Germline V gene data show CDR1 as MDHEN and CDR2 as SYDVKM. This CDR3 comprises 15 residues. In nucleotides, the CDR3 is TGTGCCAGCAGCACCCCACTAGCGGGAGTCCACGAGCAGTACTTC. Translating it yields CASSTPLAGVHEQYF.

Only one count was recorded for this clone. The V and J genes are TRBV5-6 and TRBJ2-2; TRBD2 agrees at 8 bases. The CDR3 extends over 16 amino acids. V was clipped by 1 base and J by 4 bases; unmatched bases: 6. The germline gives CDR1 SGHDT, CDR2 YYEEEE. The CDR3 region is CASSLFTGGITGELFF. CDR3 nucleotides: TGTGCCAGCAGCTTGTTTACGGGAGGGATCACCGGGGAGCTGTTTTTT.

This chain connects TRBV9 to TRBJ2-7; maybe TRBD2 (6 bases). The CDR3 sequence is 15 residues long. Germline V gene data show CDR1 as SGDLS and CDR2 as YYNGEE. V was pared by 0 bases and J by 3 bases, with 13 bases between. The CDR3 DNA reads as TGTGCCAGCAGCGTAGACGAGCGGGCCCACTACGAGCAGTACTTC. This sequence encodes CASSVDERAHYEQYF.

The chain carries TRBV16 and TRBJ1-1; TRBD1 matches 7 bases. The CDR3 has 14 amino acids. With V trimmed by 4 bases and J by 6 bases, 8 bases remained unmatched. Germline CDR1 and CDR2: KGHSY and FQNENV. The CDR3 is CASSPATGEPEAFF. CDR3 nucleotides: TGTGCCAGCAGCCCAGCCACAGGGGAGCCTGAAGCTTTCTTT.

The V call is TRBV7-2, the J call TRBJ1-5; D is perhaps TRBD1 (5 bases). Germline assignment: CDR1 SGHTA and CDR2 FQGNSA. The CDR3 runs 15 residues. V was shortened by 1 base and J by 7 bases, with 14 bases between the two germline ends. Here the CDR3 reads CASSLGEGWGQPQHF. The CDR3 DNA follows: TGTGCCAGCAGCTTAGGGGAGGGCTGGGGGCAGCCCCAGCATTTT.

The chain joins TRBV5-1 to TRBJ2-2, with TRBD2 identical over 12 bases. Trimming took 4 bases from V and 4 from J; bases not matched to a gene: 5. The CDR3 spans 16 residues. Per germline, CDR1 SGHRS and CDR2 YFSETQ. This chain's CDR3 is CASSPRLAGVTGELFF. The CDR3 DNA reads as TGCGCCAGCAGCCCTCGACTAGCGGGGGTCACCGGGGAGCTGTTTTTT.

The chain couples TRBV28 to TRBJ1-1; TRBD1 might be the D (5 bases). The CDR3 is 15 residues long. Germline V gene data show CDR1 as MDHEN and CDR2 as SYDVKM. Trimming stripped 5 bases from V and 3 bases from J, with 16 bases between. The CDR3 loop reads CASSPAGGRHTEAFF. Written as DNA, the CDR3 is TGTGCCAGCAGTCCAGCGGGGGGACGACACACTGAAGCTTTCTTT.

The chain couples TRBV15 to TRBJ1-1; D is undetermined. Trimming took 0 bases from V and 1 from J, leaving 9 bases between them. CDR1 and CDR2 (germline): LNHNV, YYDKDF (reference sequence). This CDR3 has 15 amino acids. CDR3 nucleotide sequence: TGTGCCACCAGCAGAGATCGGGCGGGGAACACTGAAGCTTTCTTT. This gives the protein CATSRDRAGNTEAFF.